This entry describes one T cell receptor (beta chain). V gave up 6 bases and J gave up 3 bases, with 12 bases separating them. This CDR3 is built from 13 residues. Germline loops: CDR1 MNHNS, CDR2 SASEGT. At collection, donors were nominally healthy, but unrecorded immune exposures were probable. These data originate in a study of cytomegalovirus exposure and HLA in healthy donors. PCR primers comprised 60 Vbeta and 13 Jbeta primers. Generated by immunoSEQ multiplex PCR, the TCRdb table keeps only in-frame clones and is missing some. This sample carries 130,000 to 150,000 clones, roughly two thirds of them seen once, and the ten largest clones take 13% to 15%.

The clonotype was recovered from a human donor in good health. Sequencing used PBMCs. The V gene is TRBV6-1, the J gene TRBJ2-7, with D possibly being TRBD2 (6 bases). CDR3 loop: CASSILASYEQYF. The DNA for the CDR3 is TGTGCCAGCAGCATACTAGCTAGCTACGAGCAGTACTTC.